This T cell receptor (beta chain) was sequenced in a study of cytomegalovirus exposure and HLA in healthy donors. In this sample, this clone turned up a few times. The antigen is not known. The germline gene is not matched at one end of the junction; a read error may be the cause. Study-wide results and limits: Reports credit the classifier with highly specific, highly sensitive diagnosis of cytomegalovirus status. A missense variant in DCLRE1C was later tied to TCR beta V- and J-gene trimming.

CDR3 length: 15 amino acids. Germline CDR1 reads SEHNR; CDR2 reads FQNEAQ (reference sequence). The PCR employed 60 Vbeta primers together with 13 Jbeta primers. Libraries were prepared by immunoSEQ multiplex PCR; TCRdb keeps only in-frame clonotypes and omits some of them. The sample has around 200,000 clones, over 75% seen once. The source is a male donor in good health and CMV-seronegative. This chain uses TRBV7-9 with TRBJ2-7; tentative D call: TRBD1 (6 bases). Specimen: PBMCs. CDR3 residues: CSSSLTGQGLYEQYF. CDR3 sequence (DNA): TGTTCCAGCAGCTTGACGGGACAAGGACTCTACGAGCAGTACTTC.